This T cell receptor (beta chain) was obtained from a study of OX40 agonist ivuxolimab in advanced cancers. The CDR3 runs 16 residues. V shed 5 bases and J shed 2 bases, with 17 bases lying between them. Germline loops: CDR1 MDHEN, CDR2 SYDVKM. Data came from immunoSEQ multiplex PCR; TCRdb stores just in-frame clones and leaves some out. The data hold tens of thousands of clones, with about 88% observed a single time. This sequence originates from an adult with an advanced solid tumor such as melanoma, head and neck, liver or kidney cancer. The chain is built from TRBV28 and TRBJ2-3; TRBD2 might be the D (6 bases). The specimen comprised CD4+ or CD8+ T cells sorted from blood, sampled in a trial of the OX40 agonist ivuxolimab. The CDR3 reads CASSPPEGQATDTQYF. In DNA form, the CDR3 reads TGTGCCAGCAGTCCCCCGGAGGGCCAGGCCACAGATACGCAGTATTTT.